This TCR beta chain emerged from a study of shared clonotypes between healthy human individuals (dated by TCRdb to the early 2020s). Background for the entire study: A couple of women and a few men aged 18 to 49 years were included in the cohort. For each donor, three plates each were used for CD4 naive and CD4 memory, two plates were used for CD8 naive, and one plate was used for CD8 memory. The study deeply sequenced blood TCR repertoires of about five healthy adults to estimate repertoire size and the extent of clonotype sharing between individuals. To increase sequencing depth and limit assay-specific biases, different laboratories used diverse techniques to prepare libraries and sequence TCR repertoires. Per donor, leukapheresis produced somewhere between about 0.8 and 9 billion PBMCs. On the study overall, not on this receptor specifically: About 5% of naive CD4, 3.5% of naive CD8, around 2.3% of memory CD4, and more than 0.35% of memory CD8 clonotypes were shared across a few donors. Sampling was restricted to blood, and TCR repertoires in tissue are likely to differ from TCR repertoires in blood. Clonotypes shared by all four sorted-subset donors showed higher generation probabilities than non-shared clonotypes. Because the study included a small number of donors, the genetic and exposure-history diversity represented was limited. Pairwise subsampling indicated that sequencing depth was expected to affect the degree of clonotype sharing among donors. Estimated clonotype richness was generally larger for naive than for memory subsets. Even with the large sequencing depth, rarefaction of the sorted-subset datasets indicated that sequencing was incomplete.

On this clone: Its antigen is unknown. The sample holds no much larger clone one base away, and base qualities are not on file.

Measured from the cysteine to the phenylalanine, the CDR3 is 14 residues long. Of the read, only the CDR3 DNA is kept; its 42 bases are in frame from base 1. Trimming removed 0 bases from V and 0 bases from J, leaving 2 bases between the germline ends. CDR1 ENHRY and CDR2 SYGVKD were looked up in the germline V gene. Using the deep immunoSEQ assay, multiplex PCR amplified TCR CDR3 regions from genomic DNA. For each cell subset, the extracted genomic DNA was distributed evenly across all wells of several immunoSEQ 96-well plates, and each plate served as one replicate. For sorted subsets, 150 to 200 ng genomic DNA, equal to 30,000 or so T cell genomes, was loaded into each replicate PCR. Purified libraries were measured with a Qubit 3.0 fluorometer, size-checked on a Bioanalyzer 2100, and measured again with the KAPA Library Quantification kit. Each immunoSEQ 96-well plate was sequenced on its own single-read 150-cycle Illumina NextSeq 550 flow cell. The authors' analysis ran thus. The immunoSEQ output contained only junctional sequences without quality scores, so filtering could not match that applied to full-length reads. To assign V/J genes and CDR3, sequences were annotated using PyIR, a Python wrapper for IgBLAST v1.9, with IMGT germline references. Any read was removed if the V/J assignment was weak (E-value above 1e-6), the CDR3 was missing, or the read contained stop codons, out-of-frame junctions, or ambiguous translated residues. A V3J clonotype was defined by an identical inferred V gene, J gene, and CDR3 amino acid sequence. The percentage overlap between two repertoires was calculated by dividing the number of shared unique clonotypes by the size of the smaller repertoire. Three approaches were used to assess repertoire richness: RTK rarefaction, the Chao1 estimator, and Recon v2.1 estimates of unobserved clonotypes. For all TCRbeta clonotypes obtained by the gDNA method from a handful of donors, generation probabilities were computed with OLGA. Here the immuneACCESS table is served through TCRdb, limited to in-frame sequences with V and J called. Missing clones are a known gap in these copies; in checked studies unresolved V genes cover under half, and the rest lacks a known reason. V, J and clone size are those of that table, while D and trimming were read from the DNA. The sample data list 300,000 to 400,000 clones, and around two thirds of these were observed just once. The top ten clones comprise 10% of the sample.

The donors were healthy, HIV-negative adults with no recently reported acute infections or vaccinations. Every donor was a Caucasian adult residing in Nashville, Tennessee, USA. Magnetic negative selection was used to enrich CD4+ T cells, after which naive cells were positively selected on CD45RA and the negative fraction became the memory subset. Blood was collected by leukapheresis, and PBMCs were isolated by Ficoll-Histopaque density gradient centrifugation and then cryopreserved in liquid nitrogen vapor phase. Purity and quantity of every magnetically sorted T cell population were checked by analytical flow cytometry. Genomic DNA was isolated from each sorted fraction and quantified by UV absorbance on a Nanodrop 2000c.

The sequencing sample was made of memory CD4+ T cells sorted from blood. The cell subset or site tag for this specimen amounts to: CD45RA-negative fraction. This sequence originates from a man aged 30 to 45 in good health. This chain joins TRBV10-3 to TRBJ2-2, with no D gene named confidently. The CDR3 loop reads CAISESSNTGELFF. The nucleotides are TGTGCCATCAGTGAGTCTTCGAACACCGGGGAGCTGTTTTTT.